Reported below is one T cell receptor (beta chain). Germline V gene sequence: CDR1 SGHVS, CDR2 FNYEAQ. CDR3 length: 14 amino acids. Trimming took 6 bases from V and 5 from J, leaving 17 bases between them. These data belong to a study of shared T cell receptors in the human thymus. Clones were read by immunoSEQ multiplex PCR, and TCRdb kept only the in-frame ones, dropping some. The sample yields more than 550,000 clones, approximately 83% seen once. These data were likewise used in another study, on human thymus T cells. That report notes: Thymus was obtained from resections taken during corrective heart surgery. Thymic and blood repertoires seemed to show skewed V and J gene use. Reports from related research described highly overlapping thymic repertoires among unrelated individuals.

J is TRBJ2-7 and V is TRBV7-6; maybe TRBD1 (6 bases). The TCR sequence derives from a girl in the first two years of life with a congenital heart defect. What was sequenced was thymocytes. This CDR3 is CASSRNRDLNEQYF. The CDR3 DNA is TGTGCCAGCAGTCGCAACAGGGATCTCAACGAGCAGTACTTC.